This T cell receptor beta chain was profiled in a study of T cell responses to AZD1222 COVID-19 vaccine. The repertoire was sequenced with immunoSEQ multiplex PCR; TCRdb's copy has only in-frame clones and lacks some. Of tens of thousands of clones listed, 90% are singletons. This clone was observed once. Its antigen remains unknown. The germline gives CDR1 SGHRS, CDR2 YFSETQ. This CDR3 spans 16 amino acids. V was clipped by 0 bases and J by 4 bases, with 14 bases between them. General observations from the study: Clonal diversity was possibly underestimated; the donors were predominantly white British and more often female.

This sequence originates from an adult who received the AZD1222 COVID-19 vaccine. The sequenced sample was peripheral blood, obtained 28 days after the second AZD1222 dose. V and J are TRBV5-1 and TRBJ2-1; no clear D gene. The CDR3 is CASSLGYGVVYNEQFF. The DNA for the CDR3 is TGCGCCAGCAGCTTGGGATACGGAGTTGTGTACAATGAGCAGTTCTTC.